Below are 26 T cell receptor beta chains sequenced from a single sample in a study of prognosis after radiotherapy for stage I lung cancer. From genomic DNA, two-round multiplex PCR was used to amplify TCR beta CDR3. Primers were specific to each TRBV and TRBJ gene in first-round PCR. TCRdb reprocessed the multiplex PCR reads via MiXCR and lists one record per CDR3 protein. The sample shows almost 40,000 distinct CDR3 sequences, around 22% of them seen only once. The specimen was PBMCs, collected before or after stereotactic body radiation therapy (not recorded which). These receptor sequences come from a donor over 45 with non-small cell lung cancer.

This clonotype has a count of ten or more. The J gene is TRBJ1-1, the V gene TRBV5-1, with D possibly matching TRBD1 (6 bases). V dropped 0 bases and J dropped 12 bases, with 15 bases sitting between them. Germline assignment: CDR1 SGHRS and CDR2 YFSETQ. This CDR3 spans 13 amino acids. As DNA, the CDR3 is TGCGCCAGCAGCTTGGATAACAGGGTGGAAACTTTCTTT. Translating gives CASSLDNRVETFF.

At least ten counts were recorded for this clonotype. The chain employs TRBV5-1 and TRBJ2-2, with D possibly TRBD1 on 5 matching bases. Germline V lookup: CDR1 SGHRS, CDR2 YFSETQ. This CDR3 is built from 15 residues. The V and J ends lost 2 bases and 7 bases respectively, with 15 bases between them. The CDR3 protein is CASSFDSSWGGELFF. CDR3 sequence (DNA): TGCGCCAGCAGCTTCGACAGTTCATGGGGCGGGGAGCTGTTTTTT.

This clonotype has only one observation. The chain couples TRBV20-1 to TRBJ2-7; 8 bases map to TRBD2. The J segment lost 3 bases and the V segment lost 0 bases, leaving 10 bases of the junction unmatched. This CDR3 is built from 16 residues. Germline lookup yields CDR1 DFQATT and CDR2 SNEGSKA (reference sequence). The DNA for the CDR3 is TGCAGTGCTAGAGATACTGCGGGACTAGGGGTCTACGAGCAGTACTTC. Encoded protein: CSARDTAGLGVYEQYF.

Details on this clonotype: A far larger clone is only one base removed, so a read error is likely. The chain joins TRBV6-2 or TRBV6-3 to TRBJ1-2; 8 bases fit TRBD1. The germline V gene encodes CDR1 MNHEY and CDR2 SVGEGT. This CDR3 spans 13 amino acids. The CDR3 region has the DNA TGTGCCAGCGGACCAGGGGGCAACTATAGCTACACCTTC. It yields the protein CASGPGGNYSYTF.

This clonotype has a count of ten or more. The rearrangement uses TRBV9 and TRBJ1-4; D might be TRBD1 (6 bases). V was clipped by 4 bases and J by 8 bases, with 18 bases between them. The CDR3 consists of 15 residues. The germline V gene has CDR1 SGDLS and CDR2 YYNGEE. CDR3 nucleotide sequence: TGTGCCAGCAGCTCCCTTGGGGGCAGGGAAGAAAAACTGTTTTTT. Its translation: CASSSLGGREEKLFF.

In DNA form, the CDR3 reads TGTGCCAGCAGCCCAAAGACAGGTCCTGGCCAGACCCAGCATTTT. Translation: CASSPKTGPGQTQHF. The V gene is TRBV27, the J gene TRBJ1-5; possibly TRBD1 for D (6 bases). CDR3 length equals 15 residues. Germline assignment: CDR1 MNHEY and CDR2 SMNVEV (reference sequence). The ends were cut back, 6 bases at V and 11 bases at J, with 23 bases in the middle.

Many counts were recorded for this clonotype. The rearrangement joins TRBV13 to TRBJ2-3; TRBD2 aligns across 9 bases. The CDR3 consists of 19 residues. The V gene end was trimmed by 2 bases and the J gene end by 2 bases; junction bases not matched to a gene: 14. In germline, CDR1 is PRHDT, CDR2 FYEKMQ (reference sequence). The CDR3 DNA reads TGTGCCAGCAGCTTATTCCGCCGCCTATCTAGCGGGGACACAGATACGCAGTATTTT. Translating it yields CASSLFRRLSSGDTDTQYF.

This clonotype was seen repeatedly, ten times or more. The chain combines TRBV3-1 with TRBJ1-2; a weak D match, TRBD1 (6 bases). CDR3 length: 14 residues. The germline V and J ends were trimmed by 1 base and 5 bases, with 11 bases remaining between them. Germline V gene data show CDR1 as LGHDT and CDR2 as YNNKEL (reference sequence). CDR3 residues: CASSQGAGVYGYTF. The CDR3 bases are TGTGCCAGCAGCCAAGGGGCAGGGGTATATGGCTACACCTTC.

This clonotype was counted at least ten times. The CDR3 nucleotides read TGTGCCAGCAGTCCGAACGTGCTAGCGGGGGGGGTGGATACGCAGTATTTT. Encoded protein: CASSPNVLAGGVDTQYF. The rearrangement uses TRBV12-3 or TRBV12-4 and TRBJ2-3; 12 nucleotides agree with TRBD2. This CDR3 comprises 17 residues. Trimming took 5 bases from V and 6 from J; bases not matched to a gene: 12.

Worth noting for this clonotype: A much larger clone lies one base from this, so it may be a read error. This chain links TRBV6-2 or TRBV6-3 with TRBJ1-1, with D tentatively TRBD1 (6 bases). This CDR3 is built from 17 residues. V dropped 0 bases and J dropped 6 bases, with 20 bases sitting between them. Germline CDR1 MNHEY, CDR2 SVGEGT. The CDR3 DNA is TGTGCCAGCAGTTACTCATTAGGGGGGTGCGCTAGGTCTGAAGCTTTCTTT. Protein: CASSYSLGGCARSEAFF.

Of note for this clonotype: The junction shows a germline mismatch at one end, possibly a read error. The rearrangement links TRBV5-1 to TRBJ2-6, with D perhaps TRBD1 (5 bases). From germline, CDR1 is SGHRS and CDR2 YFSETQ. CDR3 length: 16 amino acids. Written as DNA, the CDR3 is TGCTCCAGCAGCTTGGCCTCAGGGTCTGGGACCAACGTCCTGACTTTC. This encodes CSSSLASGSGTNVLTF.

Comment on this clonotype: A much larger clone lies one base from this, so it may be a read error. This chain connects TRBV12-3 or TRBV12-4 to TRBJ2-3, with TRBD1 matching over 10 bases. V lost 10 bases, J lost 2 bases, and 6 bases stayed unmatched. The CDR3 totals 14 residues. This chain's CDR3 is CANRGQGLTDTQYF. CDR3 coding DNA: TGTGCCAACAGGGGACAGGGGCTCACAGATACGCAGTATTTT.

This clonotype was picked up many times. The V and J genes are TRBV20-1 and TRBJ2-7; 11 bases are a match to TRBD2. The CDR3 contains 15 residues. V lost 1 base and J lost 1; bases outside the gene matches: 3. The germline CDR1 and CDR2 sequences are DFQATT and SNEGSKA (reference sequence). In nucleotides, the CDR3 is TGCAGTGCTAGAGGTAGCGGGAGGGGGTCCTACGAGCAGTACTTC. It encodes CSARGSGRGSYEQYF.

The chain combines TRBV6-1 with TRBJ1-5; D remains unclear. V was clipped by 6 bases and J by 4 bases, with 16 bases between them. This CDR3 has 15 amino acids. Germline V lookup: CDR1 MNHNS, CDR2 SASEGT. CDR3 protein: CASSRERESNQPQHF. The CDR3 DNA is TGTGCCAGCAGCCGAGAAAGGGAGTCGAATCAGCCCCAGCATTTT.

Regarding this clonotype: Given a far larger clone just one base away, this is likely a sequencing read error. CDR3 nucleotide sequence: TGTGCCAGCAGCACCACGACCGCCTCTAGCACAGATACGCAGTATTTT. It encodes CASSTTTASSTDTQYF. The chain carries TRBV6-4 and TRBJ2-3; D call uncertain. There are 16 residues in the CDR3. Trimming shortened V by 6 bases and J by 0 bases, and 16 bases separated the two germline ends. Germline CDR1 reads MRHNA; CDR2 reads SNTAGT.

This clonotype was recorded at least ten times. This rearrangement joins TRBV28 to TRBJ2-6, with a weak D call TRBD1 (5 bases). The CDR3 contains 15 residues. Germline CDR1 reads MDHEN; CDR2 reads SYDVKM. Trimming shortened V by 6 bases and J by 2 bases, and 11 bases separated the two germline ends. CDR3 region: CASRKRQTGANVLTF. CDR3 nucleotides: TGTGCCAGCAGAAAGAGACAGACTGGGGCCAACGTCCTGACTTTC.

The chain links TRBV20-1 to TRBJ1-1; D uncertain. The CDR3 consists of 14 residues. V was trimmed by 1 base and J by 5 bases, leaving 14 bases between them. Per the germline V gene, CDR1 is DFQATT and CDR2 is SNEGSKA (reference sequence). In nucleotides, the CDR3 is TGCAGTGCTAGAGGTCCGGGGATTTGGACTGAAGCTTTCTTT. Amino acid sequence: CSARGPGIWTEAFF.

This clonotype was observed at least ten times. The rearrangement uses TRBV20-1 and TRBJ1-1; 7 bases align to TRBD1. Per germline, CDR1 DFQATT and CDR2 SNEGSKA (reference sequence). The CDR3 sequence is 14 residues long. V gave up 3 bases and J gave up 3 bases; unmatched junction bases: 7. The CDR3 DNA reads as TGCAGTGCTAGCAGGAACAGGGGCCACACTGAAGCTTTCTTT. It specifies CSASRNRGHTEAFF.

As regards this clonotype: A far larger clone is only one base removed, so a read error is likely. The rearrangement joins TRBV6-1 to TRBJ2-1; D may correspond to TRBD1 or TRBD2 (6 bases each). Germline loops: CDR1 MNHNS, CDR2 SASEGT. Trimming pared 6 bases from V and 10 bases from J, leaving 22 bases between. CDR3 size: 15 residues. CDR3 in amino acids: CASSNLNGGAYEQFF. CDR3 in DNA: TGTGCCAGCAGCAATCTAAACGGGGGCGCGTACGAGCAGTTCTTC.

Only a few counts were recorded for this clonotype. V usage is TRBV10-3 and J usage is TRBJ2-6; TRBD1 agrees at 12 bases. Germline lookup yields CDR1 ENHRY and CDR2 SYGVKD. The junction had 16 bases not matched to a gene; V was cut back by 10 bases and J by 3 bases. This CDR3 is 19 amino acids long. CDR3 protein: CATLPTPGQGASGANVLTF. The CDR3 DNA reads TGTGCCACCCTTCCAACCCCGGGACAGGGGGCGAGTGGGGCCAACGTCCTGACTTTC.

This clonotype was counted ten times or more. This rearrangement joins TRBV4-1 to TRBJ2-3; tentatively, D is TRBD2 (7 bases). This CDR3 spans 16 amino acids. CDR1 is MGHRA and CDR2 is YSYEKL in the germline V gene. With 2 bases removed from V and 8 bases from J, the gap between germline ends came to 20 bases. The CDR3 reads CASSQNQGGVTTTQYF. CDR3 nucleotides: TGCGCCAGCAGCCAAAATCAAGGGGGGGTTACGACTACGCAGTATTTT.

The rearrangement links TRBV5-6 to TRBJ1-1; 11 bases are a match to TRBD1. V lost 2 bases to trimming and J lost 7 bases; unmatched junction nucleotides: 4. Germline lookup yields CDR1 SGHDT and CDR2 YYEEEE. The CDR3 contains 14 residues. In DNA form, the CDR3 reads TGTGCCAGCAGCTTCGGACAGGGGGCTGATGAAGCTTTCTTT. This gives the protein CASSFGQGADEAFF.

This clonotype was picked up many times. V usage is TRBV24-1 and J usage is TRBJ2-1; 12 bases line up with TRBD2. This CDR3 has 16 amino acids. CDR1 and CDR2 from the germline V gene are KGHDR and SFDVKD. J was trimmed by 5 bases and V by 4 bases; bases with no gene match: 5. Written as DNA, the CDR3 is TGTGCCACCAGTGACCAGACTAGCGGGGGTAACAATGAGCAGTTCTTC. Translation gives CATSDQTSGGNNEQFF.

As to this clonotype: This may stem from a read error, because a much larger clone lies one nucleotide away. This rearrangement joins TRBV5-8 to TRBJ2-5, with TRBD1 identical over 7 bases. Germline V CDR1 and CDR2: SGHTS, YDEGEE. The CDR3 is 14 amino acids. This CDR3 is CPSSPGTVQETQYF. DNA of the CDR3: TGTCCCAGCAGCCCCGGGACAGTTCAAGAGACCCAGTACTTC.

As to this clonotype: A clone one base away is much larger, so this may be a read error. V is TRBV7-2 and J is TRBJ2-3; possibly TRBD2 for D (6 bases). The CDR3 sequence is 13 residues long. The V gene lost 6 bases and the J gene lost 6 bases, with 13 bases spanning the gap. CDR1 is SGHTA and CDR2 is FQGNSA in the germline V gene. This CDR3 is CASRPLGGDTQYF. CDR3 coding DNA: TGTGCCAGCAGACCCCTCGGGGGTGATACGCAGTATTTT. Variable domain in full (rest from reference TRBV7-2 and TRBJ2-3): GAGVSQSPSNKVTEKGKDVELRCDPISGHTALYWYRQSLGQGLEFLIYFQGNSAPDKSGLPSDRFSAERTGGSVSTLTIQRTQQEDSAVYLCASRPLGGDTQYFGPGTRLTVL.

The sample holds many counts of this clonotype. The chain carries TRBV5-1 and TRBJ2-3, with D unclear. The germline V gene has CDR1 SGHRS and CDR2 YFSETQ. The V gene lost 4 bases and the J gene lost 0 bases, with 3 bases spanning the gap. The CDR3 is 12 residues long. The chain's CDR3 is CASSQSTDTQYF. As DNA, the CDR3 is TGCGCCAGCAGCCAAAGCACAGATACGCAGTATTTT.